What follows describes a single TCR beta chain. Its antigen is not known. This sample was included in a study of yellow fever vaccine responses in identical twins. V was cut by 0 bases and J by 3 bases, with 9 bases left in between. The germline gives CDR1 SNHLY, CDR2 FYNNEI. The CDR3 spans 14 residues. TCRdb redid the calling of the RT-PCR reads with MiXCR, one entry per CDR3 protein. The table lists some 5,000 distinct CDR3 sequences, roughly 77% of them singletons. Overall study findings and caveats: Reportedly, the T cell response mounted by twins to vaccine seemed partly convergent, partly personalized.

The receptor was isolated from a woman aged 18-30 years who received the yellow fever vaccine. The sample was T cells from blood (PBMCs), unsorted or a sorted subset (not recorded which), taken before or after yellow fever vaccination (not recorded which). The chain carries TRBV2 and TRBJ2-7; no definite D call. CDR3 sequence: CASSEAGTFYEQYF. CDR3 nucleotide sequence: TGTGCCAGCAGTGAAGCTGGTACCTTCTACGAGCAGTACTTC. The full variable domain, with the rest looked up from reference TRBV2 and TRBJ2-7, is EPEVTQTPSHQVTQMGQEVILRCVPISNHLYFYWYRQILGQKVEFLVSFYNNEISEKSEIFDDQFSVERPDGSNFTLKIRSTKLEDSAMYFCASSEAGTFYEQYFGPGTRLTVT.